This T cell receptor (beta chain) originates from a study of regulatory T cells in long-lasting Graves disease. With V trimmed by 7 bases and J by 1 base, 7 bases remained unmatched. CDR1 and CDR2 (germline): SQVTM, ANQGSEA. The CDR3 is made up of 15 amino acids. The authors built TCR beta libraries using iRepertoire HTBI primers and Arm-PCR of CDR3 regions. In TCRdb, the multiplex PCR reads were re-called with MiXCR into one record per CDR3 protein. There are 700,000 or so distinct CDR3 sequences in the sample; around 32% occur only once, and about 42% lies in the top ten. The time point was: persistent/refractory GD, antithyroid drugs over 5 years with positive TRAb. Preparation of the TCR library used RNA extracted from PBMCs.

The specimen comprised peripheral blood mononuclear cells (PBMCs), sampled when the disease was refractory, from a patient treated with antithyroid drugs. The chain uses TRBV29-1 and TRBJ2-3; 11 bases are a match to TRBD1. The clonotype originates from a female donor with Graves disease. This CDR3 is CSAGTGGLGTDTQYF. The CDR3, as DNA: TGCAGCGCCGGGACAGGGGGTTTAGGCACAGATACGCAGTATTTT.